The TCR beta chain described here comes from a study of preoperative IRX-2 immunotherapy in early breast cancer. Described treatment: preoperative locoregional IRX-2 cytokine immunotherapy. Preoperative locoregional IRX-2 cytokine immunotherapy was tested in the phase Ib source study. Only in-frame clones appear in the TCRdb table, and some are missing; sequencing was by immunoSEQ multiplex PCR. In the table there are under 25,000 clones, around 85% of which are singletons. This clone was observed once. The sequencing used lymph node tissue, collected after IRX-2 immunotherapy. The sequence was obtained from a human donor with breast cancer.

This chain's CDR3 is CASSQAGSSGANVLTF. CDR3 sequence (DNA): TGTGCCAGCAGCCAGGCAGGGAGCTCTGGGGCCAACGTCCTGACTTTC. The chain uses TRBV11-3 and TRBJ2-6, with D possibly called TRBD1 or TRBD2 (5 bases each). This CDR3 has 16 residues. V shed 5 bases and J shed 0 bases, with 11 bases lying between them. Per the germline V gene, CDR1 is SGHNT and CDR2 is YENEEA.